These 30 T cell receptor beta chains were all obtained from the same sample, sequenced in a study of blood T cell repertoires in COVID-19. Libraries were prepared by immunoSEQ multiplex PCR; TCRdb keeps only in-frame clonotypes and omits some of them. The sample shows some 300,000 clones, 86% of them seen only once. Sequencing used peripheral blood. The receptors originated from a woman aged 70 to 79 with COVID-19, enrolled during active disease.

The chain uses TRBV11-2 and TRBJ1-1; D call uncertain. The CDR3 contains 13 residues. Germline loops: CDR1 SGHAT, CDR2 FQNNGV. Trimming removed 5 bases at V and 8 bases at J, with 15 bases between. CDR3 in amino acids: CASSRRRLGEAFF. For the CDR3, the DNA is TGTGCCAGCAGCAGGAGGAGGTTGGGAGAAGCTTTCTTT.

The rearrangement links TRBV6-5 to TRBJ1-6; 7 nucleotides match TRBD1. The CDR3 extends over 15 amino acids. CDR1 is MNHEY, CDR2 SVGAGI, per germline. V lost 2 bases, J lost 14 bases, and 12 bases stayed unmatched. CDR3 nucleotides: TGTGCCAGCAGTTACCTCGGTGAGGGGGCTTCGGCCCTCCACTTT. Translation gives CASSYLGEGASALHF.

The CDR3 DNA is TGTGCCAGCAGTTTGCCTAGCGGGGGGACGCAGTTCTTC. Residues: CASSLPSGGTQFF. This chain uses TRBV28 with TRBJ2-1; 11 nucleotides align to TRBD2. CDR3 size: 13 residues. CDR1 is MDHEN, CDR2 SYDVKM, per germline. The J segment lost 12 bases and the V segment lost 3 bases, leaving 4 bases of the junction unmatched.

The V and J genes are TRBV24-1 and TRBJ2-2, with a possible D match to TRBD2 (6 bases). The CDR3 runs 16 residues. Germline V lookup: CDR1 KGHDR, CDR2 SFDVKD. Trimming left V 4 bases short and J 4 bases short, with 15 bases between. CDR3 residues: CATSEVGGAVTGELFF. The CDR3 DNA is TGTGCCACCAGTGAGGTTGGAGGGGCGGTCACCGGGGAGCTGTTTTTT.

The J gene is TRBJ1-5, the V gene TRBV29-1; 9 nucleotides agree with TRBD1. J gave up 4 bases and V 4 bases, and 2 bases lay outside the gene matches. CDR3 length equals 13 residues. Germline lookup yields CDR1 SQVTM and CDR2 ANQGSEA. CDR3 protein: CSVATGGNQPQHF. Written as DNA, the CDR3 is TGCAGCGTTGCGACAGGGGGGAATCAGCCCCAGCATTTT.

This clone was detected only a few times. This sequence joins TRBV7-9 and TRBJ2-1; D is possibly TRBD1 (6 bases). The CDR3 sequence is 11 residues long. CDR1 is SEHNR and CDR2 is FQNEAQ in the germline V gene (reference sequence). Deletions cut 6 bases from V and 12 bases from J, with 12 bases between. The CDR3 spells CASSREGGQFF. The CDR3 coding sequence is TGTGCCAGCAGTCGGGAAGGGGGGCAGTTCTTC.

This chain uses TRBV9 with TRBJ1-1, with a weak D call TRBD1 (6 bases). Germline V CDR1 and CDR2: SGDLS, YYNGEE. The CDR3 extends over 15 amino acids. Trimming took 3 bases from V and 3 from J, leaving 15 bases between them. The CDR3 is CASSALTGKYTEAFF. CDR3 DNA sequence: TGTGCCAGCAGCGCACTGACAGGCAAATACACTGAAGCTTTCTTT. The full variable domain, rest sourced from reference TRBV9 and TRBJ1-1, is DSGVTQTPKHLITATGQRVTLRCSPRSGDLSVYWYQQSLDQGLQFLIQYYNGEERAKGNILERFSAQQFPDLHSELNLSSLELGDSALYFCASSALTGKYTEAFFGQGTRLTVV.

The V and J genes are TRBV27 and TRBJ2-7; tentatively, D is TRBD1 (5 bases). Per the germline V gene, CDR1 is MNHEY and CDR2 is SMNVEV (reference sequence). This CDR3 contains 14 residues. V was cut by 2 bases and J by 0 bases, with 8 bases left in between. The chain's CDR3 is CASSLGASSYEQYF. The CDR3 DNA reads TGTGCCAGCAGTTTAGGGGCAAGCTCCTACGAGCAGTACTTC.

The rearrangement joins TRBV19 to TRBJ2-5; D is unclear. V was clipped by 3 bases and J by 5 bases, with 16 bases between them. The CDR3 consists of 15 residues. Germline CDR1 and CDR2: LNHDA and SQIVND (reference sequence). The CDR3 nucleotides read TGTGCCAGTAGTATCCGAACCTCGCCCCAGGAGACCCAGTACTTC. Its translation is CASSIRTSPQETQYF.

The chain recombines TRBV21-1 with TRBJ2-7; the D call TRBD2 from the table was never checked on the DNA. TRBV21-1 is an annotated pseudogene. The CDR3 is made up of 15 amino acids. The chain's CDR3 is CASSNGGGGRDEQYF. The CDR3 DNA sequence: TGTGCCAGCAGCAATGGGGGCGGGGGCCGGGACGAGCAGTACTTC.

The V and J genes are TRBV28 and TRBJ2-1; 8 nucleotides line up with TRBD1. The CDR3 covers 17 residues. CDR1 MDHEN and CDR2 SYDVKM come from the germline V gene. V lost 6 bases and J lost 5; bases outside the gene matches: 15. The CDR3 region is CASSLPRTGRIDNEQFF. The CDR3 nucleotides are TGTGCCAGCAGCCTACCCCGGACAGGGAGGATCGACAATGAGCAGTTCTTC.

This chain joins TRBV19 and TRBJ2-1; TRBD1 matches 8 bases. Germline loops: CDR1 LNHDA, CDR2 SQIVND (reference sequence). J gave up 4 bases and V 3 bases, and 5 bases lay outside the gene matches. The CDR3 loop spans 15 amino acids. CDR3 protein: CASSISGTGYNEQFF. For the CDR3, the DNA is TGTGCCAGTAGTATCTCCGGGACAGGTTACAATGAGCAGTTCTTC.

This chain links TRBV19 with TRBJ1-2, with 8 bases matching TRBD1. Germline V lookup: CDR1 LNHDA, CDR2 SQIVND (reference sequence). There are 13 residues in the CDR3. Trimming at V came to 3 bases and at J to 4 bases, leaving 1 base not matched to a gene. CDR3 nucleotides: TGTGCCAGTAGTATTCAGGGGGCCTATGGCTACACCTTC. This sequence encodes CASSIQGAYGYTF.

This chain's CDR3 is CASSHSYAGLNEKLFF. DNA for the CDR3: TGTGCCAGCTCACACAGTTATGCAGGGCTAAATGAAAAACTGTTTTTT. The rearrangement uses TRBV18 and TRBJ1-4; maybe TRBD1 (5 bases). The germline V gene encodes CDR1 KGHSH and CDR2 LQKENI. The CDR3 is 16 amino acids. V shed 4 bases and J shed 5 bases, with 17 bases lying between them.

The V and J genes are TRBV10-3 and TRBJ2-1, with 10 bases aligning to TRBD1. Germline-derived CDR1 and CDR2 are ENHRY and SYGVKD. V was pared by 10 bases and J by 4 bases, with 22 bases of the junction left unmatched. The CDR3 runs 19 residues. In nucleotides, the CDR3 is TGTGCCACCCAGCCGGGACAGGGGATTAGAGCGGGGGTTTACAATGAGCAGTTCTTC. It encodes CATQPGQGIRAGVYNEQFF.

This chain joins TRBV2 and TRBJ2-4; TRBD2 might be the D (5 bases). The germline V gene has CDR1 SNHLY and CDR2 FYNNEI. This CDR3 spans 15 amino acids. Trimming shortened V by 6 bases and J by 5 bases, and 17 bases separated the two germline ends. Here the CDR3 reads CASRWSNDYQNIQYF. CDR3 coding DNA: TGTGCCAGCAGGTGGTCAAACGACTATCAAAACATTCAGTACTTC.

In this sample, this clone turned up once. This chain links TRBV7-9 with TRBJ1-2, with 8 bases matching TRBD1. The CDR3 consists of 13 residues. In germline, CDR1 is SEHNR, CDR2 FQNEAQ (reference sequence). V lost 7 bases, J lost 3 bases, and 4 bases stayed unmatched. The CDR3 coding sequence is TGTGCCAGCAAGACGGGACAGGACTATGGCTACACCTTC. Translation: CASKTGQDYGYTF.

A note on this clone: Other DNA sequences of this sample code for an identical CDR3. The chain couples TRBV18 to TRBJ1-1; 9 positions agree with TRBD1. V shed 3 bases and J 4 bases; nucleotides not matched to a gene: 0. Per germline, CDR1 KGHSH and CDR2 LQKENI. The CDR3 is made up of 13 amino acids. In DNA, the CDR3 is TGTGCCAGCTCACCGGGACAGGGCACTGAAGCTTTCTTT. It encodes CASSPGQGTEAFF.

The gene calls are TRBV18 and TRBJ2-1; TRBD2 agrees at 8 bases. The CDR3 spans 15 residues. Losses at the gene ends were 5 bases for V and 5 bases for J; bases not matched to a gene: 8. The germline V gene has CDR1 KGHSH and CDR2 LQKENI. The CDR3 is CASSSSDGGDNEQFF. The CDR3 region has the DNA TGTGCCAGCTCATCCTCAGACGGGGGGGACAATGAGCAGTTCTTC.

V is TRBV15 and J is TRBJ2-4, with D unclear. Germline CDR1 LNHNV, CDR2 YYDKDF (reference sequence). The length of the CDR3 is 15 residues. The ends were cut back, 4 bases at V and 0 bases at J, with 10 bases in the middle. The CDR3 DNA follows: TGTGCCACCAGCAAGGCCGGGTTAGCCAAAAACATTCAGTACTTC. This sequence encodes CATSKAGLAKNIQYF.

The chain uses TRBV5-1 and TRBJ1-5; a possible D gene is TRBD1 (5 bases). The length of the CDR3 is 17 residues. CDR1 SGHRS and CDR2 YFSETQ come from the germline V gene. Trimming stripped 4 bases from V and 0 bases from J, with 17 bases between. The CDR3 protein is CASSRGSGPGSNQPQHF. The DNA for the CDR3 is TGCGCCAGCAGCCGGGGGTCGGGCCCGGGTAGCAATCAGCCCCAGCATTTT.

The CDR3 coding sequence is TGTGCCAGCAGTTTGTTAATCAACTATGGCTACACCTTC. It translates to CASSLLINYGYTF. The chain combines TRBV12-3 or TRBV12-4 with TRBJ1-2; no clear D. The CDR3 has 13 residues. V shed 3 bases and J shed 2 bases, with 7 bases lying between them.

The CDR3 nucleotides are TGTGCCATCAGTGAGTGGGGCACGACTAGCAATCAGCCCCAGCATTTT. It translates to CAISEWGTTSNQPQHF. The genes are TRBV10-3 and TRBJ1-5; D may be TRBD1 (5 bases). CDR1 and CDR2 (germline): ENHRY, SYGVKD. The CDR3 runs 16 residues. Trimming shortened V by 1 base and J by 0 bases, and 10 bases separated the two germline ends.

The chain links TRBV11-2 to TRBJ1-1; D ambiguous. The germline CDR1 and CDR2 sequences are SGHAT and FQNNGV. The CDR3 is 11 residues long. V was cut by 3 bases and J by 5 bases, with 4 bases left in between. In DNA form, the CDR3 reads TGTGCCAGCAGCTTTCGGACTGAAGCTTTCTTT. The encoded protein is CASSFRTEAFF.

A single count supports this clone. The genes are TRBV4-1 and TRBJ1-1, with D possibly TRBD1 on 6 matching bases. Trimming left V 2 bases short and J 8 bases short, with 12 bases between. The CDR3 is made up of 13 amino acids. The germline V gene has CDR1 MGHRA and CDR2 YSYEKL. The CDR3 nucleotides are TGCGCCAGCAGCCAATACCAGGGGTTCGAAGCTTTCTTT. Amino acids: CASSQYQGFEAFF.

The count of this clone is one. The gene calls are TRBV7-2 and TRBJ2-3; D is undetermined. The CDR3 covers 11 residues. Germline values: CDR1 SGHTA, CDR2 FQGNSA. The V end lost 5 bases, the J end lost 3 bases, and 3 bases lay between the germline ends. CDR3 loop: CASSQTDTQYF. The CDR3 region has the DNA TGTGCCAGCAGCCAAACAGATACGCAGTATTTT.

The chain recombines TRBV11-2 with TRBJ2-2; D possibly corresponds to TRBD2 (5 bases). Germline values: CDR1 SGHAT, CDR2 FQNNGV. Trimming left V 5 bases short and J 6 bases short, with 10 bases between. This CDR3 is 13 amino acids long. The CDR3 nucleotides are TGTGCCAGCAGCCTAGCTTCCCCCGGGGAGCTGTTTTTT. It encodes CASSLASPGELFF.

Concerning this clone: Being one base from a much bigger clone, this may be a read error. Other nucleotide sequences from this sample produce the same CDR3. This chain joins TRBV30 and TRBJ1-5, with TRBD1 as a possible D gene (5 bases). CDR1 is GTSNPN and CDR2 is SVGIG in the germline V gene (reference sequence). V lost 0 bases and J 7 bases, leaving 10 bases between the germline ends. This CDR3 is built from 13 residues. The CDR3 sequence: CAWSVKGNQPQHF. CDR3 coding DNA: TGTGCCTGGAGTGTAAAGGGGAACCAGCCCCAGCATTTT.

This clone occurred a few times. The chain has TRBV19 and TRBJ1-5; D gene unclear. The germline V and J ends were trimmed by 2 bases and 1 base, with 6 bases remaining between them. The CDR3 covers 14 residues. The germline CDR1 and CDR2 sequences are LNHDA and SQIVND (reference sequence). The CDR3 DNA follows: TGTGCCAGTAGTATAACGGGGAGCAATCAGCCCCAGCATTTT. This gives the protein CASSITGSNQPQHF.

The chain links TRBV6-5 to TRBJ1-5; 9 positions agree with TRBD1. The CDR3 consists of 14 residues. The V gene's germline CDR1 is MNHEY and CDR2 SVGAGI. V was clipped by 6 bases and J by 2 bases; unmatched bases: 2. CDR3 sequence reads: CASRRTGGNQPQHF. CDR3 DNA sequence: TGTGCCAGCAGACGGACAGGGGGCAATCAGCCCCAGCATTTT.